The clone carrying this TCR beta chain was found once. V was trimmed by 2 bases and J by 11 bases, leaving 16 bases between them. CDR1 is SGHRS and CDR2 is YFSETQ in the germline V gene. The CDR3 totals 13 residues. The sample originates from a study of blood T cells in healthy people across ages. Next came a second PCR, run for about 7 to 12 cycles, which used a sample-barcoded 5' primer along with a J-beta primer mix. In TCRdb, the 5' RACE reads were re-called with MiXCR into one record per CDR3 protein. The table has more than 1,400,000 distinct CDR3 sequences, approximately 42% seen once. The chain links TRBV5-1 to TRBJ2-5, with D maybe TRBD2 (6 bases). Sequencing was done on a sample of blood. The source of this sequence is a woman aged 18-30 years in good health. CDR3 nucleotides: TGCGCCAGCAGCTTCCCAGCCTCGGGGGAGCAGTACTTC. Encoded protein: CASSFPASGEQYF.